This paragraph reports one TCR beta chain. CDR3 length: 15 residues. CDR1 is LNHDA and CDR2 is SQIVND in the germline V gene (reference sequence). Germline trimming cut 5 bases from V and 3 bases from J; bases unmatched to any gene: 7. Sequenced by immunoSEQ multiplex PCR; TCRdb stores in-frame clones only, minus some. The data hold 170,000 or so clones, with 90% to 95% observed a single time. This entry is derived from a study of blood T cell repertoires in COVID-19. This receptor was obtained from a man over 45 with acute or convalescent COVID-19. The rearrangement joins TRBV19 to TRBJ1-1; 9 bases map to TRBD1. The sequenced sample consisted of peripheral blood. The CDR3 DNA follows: TGTGCCAGTAGTGTTACAGGGGGCGCGGACACTGAAGCTTTCTTT. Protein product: CASSVTGGADTEAFF.